Included here is one TCR beta chain sequence, with context. Antigen specificity is unknown. Measured with immunoSEQ multiplex PCR; TCRdb has only the in-frame clones, and not every one. The sample shows about 46,000 clones, 82% of them seen only once. This sample is part of a study of OX40 agonist ivuxolimab in advanced cancers. Study information: Patients in dose escalation had liver, melanoma, kidney or head and neck cancers. Study-level findings and limits: Both CD4+ and CD8+ T cell populations in blood had undergone clonal expansion by week 6 at 0.1 to 3.0 mg/kg.

With baseline, cycle 4 day 1, and cycle 7 day 1 as timepoints, blood was sampled. The CDR3 has 14 amino acids. Germline V CDR1 and CDR2: MNHEY, SMNVEV (reference sequence). With 8 bases clipped from V and 4 bases from J, the junction kept 4 bases outside the gene matches. This sequence was found in an adult with an advanced solid tumor such as melanoma, head and neck, liver or kidney cancer. The V call is TRBV27, the J call TRBJ2-2, with 10 bases aligning to TRBD1. Specimen: CD4+ or CD8+ T cells sorted from blood, collected in a trial of the OX40 agonist ivuxolimab. CDR3 in amino acids: CASLRDRGTGELFF. The DNA of the CDR3 is TGTGCCAGCCTTCGGGACAGGGGCACCGGGGAGCTGTTTTTT.